The next 19 T cell receptor beta chains were all read from a single sample in a study of post-analysis software for immune sequencing data. Study-level results: Five or six TRBV segments, including TRBV5-6, TRBV5-1 and TRBV20-1, were more frequent in patients than controls.

Presence of unique molecular identifiers characterized the TCR beta cDNA libraries. Each CDR3 protein gets one entry after TCRdb re-called the PCR reads with MiXCR. The sample consists of a few hundred thousand distinct CDR3 sequences, 35% to 40% of them appearing once. The antigens for these receptors are not known. The sequenced sample was blood. The receptors were sampled from a girl between 5 and 17 years old with multiple sclerosis.

Ten or more counts support this clonotype. The chain links TRBV28 to TRBJ2-4; 14 bases are a match to TRBD2. Germline values: CDR1 MDHEN, CDR2 SYDVKM. J was trimmed by 8 bases and V by 6 bases; bases with no gene match: 12. The CDR3 covers 17 residues. The CDR3 nucleotides are TGTGCCAGCAGACCGACTAGCGGGAGGGCCGGTGGGGACATTCAGTACTTC. Translated, it gives CASRPTSGRAGGDIQYF. Looking up the rest from reference TRBV28 and TRBJ2-4 gives the full variable domain: DVKVTQSSRYLVKRTGEKVFLECVQDMDHENMFWYRQDPGLGLRLIYFSYDVKMKEKGDIPEGYSVSREKKERFSLILESASTNQTSMYLCASRPTSGRAGGDIQYFGAGTRLSVL.

The sample holds many counts of this clonotype. The genes are TRBV25-1 and TRBJ1-1; D unclear. CDR3 size: 15 residues. V lost 1 base to trimming and J lost 4 bases, with 13 bases between them. From germline, CDR1 is MGHDK and CDR2 SYGVNS. The DNA of the CDR3 is TGTGCCAGCAGTGAATGGATGGGTGTGAGCACTGAAGCTTTCTTT. Translated: CASSEWMGVSTEAFF.

This clonotype was seen ten or more times. V usage is TRBV7-9 and J usage is TRBJ2-7; 8 bases align to TRBD1. The CDR3 totals 14 residues. The germline gives CDR1 SEHNR, CDR2 FQNEAQ (reference sequence). Losses at the gene ends were 5 bases for V and 3 bases for J; bases not matched to a gene: 6. CDR3 amino acids: CASSPGGTGYEQYF. The CDR3 DNA follows: TGTGCCAGCAGCCCCGGCGGGACAGGCTACGAGCAGTACTTC.

Turning to this clonotype: This may stem from a read error, because a much larger clone lies one nucleotide away. The chain combines TRBV20-1 with TRBJ2-3, with D possibly TRBD2 on 6 matching bases. The germline V gene encodes CDR1 DFQATT and CDR2 SNEGSKA (reference sequence). Trimming removed 4 bases from V and 5 bases from J, with 13 bases in between. The CDR3 has 13 residues. This CDR3 is CSATTGEGDTQYF. CDR3 DNA sequence: TGCAGTGCTACGACGGGAGAGGGAGATACGCAGTATTTT.

Only a few counts were recorded for this clonotype. This rearrangement joins TRBV19 to TRBJ2-5; tentative D call: TRBD2 (7 bases). The germline V gene encodes CDR1 LNHDA and CDR2 SQIVND (reference sequence). The CDR3 totals 15 residues. The V end was cut by 3 bases, the J end by 13 bases, with 24 bases between. The CDR3 DNA sequence: TGTGCCAGTAGTATCCGGGGTGGGGGGGGCCAACAGCCGTACTTC. Residues: CASSIRGGGGQQPYF.

This clonotype occurred a few times. The chain couples TRBV5-6 to TRBJ1-2; 7 bases align to TRBD1. Germline trimming cut 4 bases from V and 7 bases from J; bases unmatched to any gene: 1. The CDR3 totals 11 residues. Germline V gene data show CDR1 as SGHDT and CDR2 as YYEEEE. In nucleotides, the CDR3 is TGTGCCAGCAGCCGACAGGGTGGCTACACCTTC. Protein: CASSRQGGYTF.

Ten or more counts support this clonotype. The chain uses TRBV7-6 and TRBJ1-1; D is unresolved. CDR1 is SGHVS and CDR2 is FNYEAQ in the germline V gene. V gave up 5 bases and J gave up 6 bases, with 13 bases separating them. This CDR3 has 13 residues. CDR3 DNA: TGTGCCAGCAGCCCTAGAAAAGGGTCTGAAGCTTTCTTT. Amino acids: CASSPRKGSEAFF.

This clonotype was picked up a small number of times. The chain links TRBV29-1 to TRBJ1-2, with D unclear. In germline, CDR1 is SQVTM, CDR2 ANQGSEA. The V end was cut by 1 base, the J end by 3 bases, with 6 bases between. The CDR3 is made up of 12 amino acids. The CDR3 protein is CSVEVGDYGYTF. The CDR3 DNA follows: TGCAGCGTTGAAGTCGGAGACTATGGCTACACCTTC.

The chain carries TRBV2 and TRBJ2-1; D perhaps matches TRBD1 (5 bases). The CDR3 is 14 amino acids. Germline CDR1 and CDR2: SNHLY and FYNNEI. V lost 4 bases and J lost 5, with 12 bases in between. Written as DNA, the CDR3 is TGTGCCAGCAGTGTGCTGACAGTCGACAATGAGCAGTTCTTC. Its translation: CASSVLTVDNEQFF.

This clonotype occurred many times. This chain uses TRBV7-9 with TRBJ2-1; no definite D call. V lost 9 bases, J lost 5 bases, and 11 bases lay in between. CDR3 size: 12 residues. In germline, CDR1 is SEHNR, CDR2 FQNEAQ (reference sequence). CDR3 DNA: TGTGCCAGTAGGTGGGCCGACAATGAGCAGTTCTTC. As protein: CASRWADNEQFF.

This clonotype was detected only a few times. The chain couples TRBV14 to TRBJ1-1, with D uncertain. Trimming pared 2 bases from V and 4 bases from J, leaving 14 bases between. Per germline, CDR1 SGHDN and CDR2 FVKESK. This CDR3 has 15 residues. The CDR3 loop is CASSQSGDFSTEAFF. Here the CDR3 DNA reads TGTGCCAGCAGCCAAAGCGGGGATTTTAGCACTGAAGCTTTCTTT.

This clonotype was seen repeatedly, ten times or more. This chain connects TRBV12-3 or TRBV12-4 to TRBJ1-2, with D unclear. Deletions cut 5 bases from V and 7 bases from J, with 20 bases between. There are 15 residues in the CDR3. CDR3 in amino acids: CASSAPGINVFGYTF. CDR3 nucleotide sequence: TGTGCCAGCAGTGCTCCTGGAATAAACGTATTTGGCTACACCTTC.

CDR3 in DNA: TGCAGCGAGCGGGGGGGCCGCGTAAAGTCCTACAATGAGCAGTACTTC. Translating gives CSERGGRVKSYNEQYF. The chain has TRBV20-1 and TRBJ2-1; 10 bases line up with TRBD2. The DNA end lines up better with TRBJ2-7; the J call may be wrong. Germline V CDR1 and CDR2: DFQATT, SNEGSKA (reference sequence). This CDR3 contains 16 residues.

The V gene is TRBV13, the J gene TRBJ2-7; perhaps TRBD2 as D (5 bases). This CDR3 contains 13 residues. The V end lost 4 bases, the J end lost 4 bases, and 11 bases lay between the germline ends. CDR1 PRHDT and CDR2 FYEKMQ come from the germline V gene (reference sequence). The CDR3 DNA is TGTGCCAGCAGCTCCAGACCGGGATACGAGCAGTACTTC. It is translated as CASSSRPGYEQYF. The entire variable domain, with the rest obtained from reference TRBV13 and TRBJ2-7, is as follows: AAGVIQSPRHLIKEKRETATLKCYPIPRHDTVYWYQQGPGQDPQFLISFYEKMQSDKGSIPDRFSAQQFSDYHSELNMSSLELGDSALYFCASSSRPGYEQYFGPGTRLTVT.

This clonotype was observed at least ten times. The rearrangement uses TRBV29-1 and TRBJ2-1, with TRBD2 identical over 13 bases. From germline, CDR1 is SQVTM and CDR2 ANQGSEA. V lost 5 bases, J lost 6 bases, and 10 bases stayed unmatched. This CDR3 contains 16 residues. CDR3 loop: CSVPGTSGIFPNEQFF. The CDR3 DNA reads as TGCAGCGTTCCCGGGACTAGCGGGATCTTTCCCAATGAGCAGTTCTTC.

This clonotype was seen a few times. The chain has TRBV20-1 and TRBJ2-1, with D maybe TRBD2 (6 bases). The CDR3 totals 18 residues. Germline V gene lookup returns CDR1 DFQATT and CDR2 SNEGSKA (reference sequence). With 3 bases removed from V and 6 bases from J, the gap between germline ends came to 27 bases. This CDR3 is CSASLPGAGRSDLNEQFF. CDR3 coding DNA: TGCAGTGCTAGCCTACCCGGGGCGGGGCGATCTGACCTCAATGAGCAGTTCTTC.

To note about this clonotype: Given a much more abundant clone one base away, this may be a read error. The V and J genes are TRBV12-3 or TRBV12-4 and TRBJ2-3; 7 nucleotides align to TRBD2. This CDR3 spans 12 amino acids. The ends lost 10 bases at V and 10 bases at J; junction bases unmatched: 11. The CDR3 DNA follows: TGTGCCACCACGGGGAGGGGAAATGCGCAGTATTTT. This gives the protein CATTGRGNAQYF.

This clonotype has a count of ten or more. This rearrangement joins TRBV28 to TRBJ1-1; no firm D call. CDR1 MDHEN and CDR2 SYDVKM come from the germline V gene. CDR3 length: 12 amino acids. Trimming removed 4 bases at V and 10 bases at J, with 13 bases between. This chain's CDR3 is CASSSTRPRAFF. The CDR3 nucleotides read TGTGCCAGCAGTTCCACCCGGCCCAGAGCTTTCTTT.

This clonotype was seen many times. The chain combines TRBV5-1 with TRBJ1-2, with 10 bases matching TRBD1. CDR1 SGHRS and CDR2 YFSETQ come from the germline V gene. The CDR3 consists of 14 residues. Trimming at V came to 4 bases and at J to 3 bases, leaving 3 bases not matched to a gene. The CDR3 DNA sequence: TGCGCCAGCAGCCAGGACAGGGGGGACTATGGCTACACCTTC. Translation gives CASSQDRGDYGYTF.